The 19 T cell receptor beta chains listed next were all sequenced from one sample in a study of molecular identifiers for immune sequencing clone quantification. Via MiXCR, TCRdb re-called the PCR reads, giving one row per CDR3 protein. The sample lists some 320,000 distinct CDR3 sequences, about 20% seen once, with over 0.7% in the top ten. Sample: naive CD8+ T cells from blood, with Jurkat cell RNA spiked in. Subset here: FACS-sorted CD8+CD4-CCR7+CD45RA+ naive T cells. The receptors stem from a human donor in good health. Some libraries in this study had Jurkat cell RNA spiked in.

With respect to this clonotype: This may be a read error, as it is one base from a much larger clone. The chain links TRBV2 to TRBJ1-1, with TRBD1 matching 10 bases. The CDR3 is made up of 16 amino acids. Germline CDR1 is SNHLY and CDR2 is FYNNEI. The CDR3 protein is CASSPPGTGVYTEASF. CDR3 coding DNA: TGTGCCAGCAGTCCACCGGGGACAGGGGTCTACACTGAAGCTTCCTTT. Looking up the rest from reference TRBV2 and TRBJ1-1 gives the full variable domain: EPEVTQTPSHQVTQMGQEVILRCVPISNHLYFYWYRQILGQKVEFLVSFYNNEISEKSEIFDDQFSVERPDGSNFTLKIRSTKLEDSAMYFCASSPPGTGVYTEASFGQGTRLTVV.

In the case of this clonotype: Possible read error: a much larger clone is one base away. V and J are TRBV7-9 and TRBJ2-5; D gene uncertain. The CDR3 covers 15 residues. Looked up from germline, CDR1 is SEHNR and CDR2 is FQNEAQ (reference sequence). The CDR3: CANSQGIGSTETQYF. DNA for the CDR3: TGTGCCAACAGCCAAGGGATTGGGTCCACAGAGACCCAGTACTTC.

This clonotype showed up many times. The CDR3: CASSVGSEGETQYF. In DNA, the CDR3 is TGTGCCAGCAGCGTAGGTAGTGAGGGGGAGACCCAGTACTTC. V gene TRBV9 combines with J gene TRBJ2-5; TRBD1 or TRBD2 may be the D gene (5 bases each). Between the trimmed V and J ends, which lost 0 bases and 5 bases, there was a span of 11 bases. The CDR3 has 14 residues. The germline CDR1 and CDR2 sequences are SGDLS and YYNGEE.

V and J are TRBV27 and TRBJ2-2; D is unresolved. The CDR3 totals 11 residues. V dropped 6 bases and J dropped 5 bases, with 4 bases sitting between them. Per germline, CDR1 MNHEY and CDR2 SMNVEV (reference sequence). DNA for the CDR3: TGTGCCAGCAGCAAGACCGGGGAGCTGTTTTTT. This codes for CASSKTGELFF.

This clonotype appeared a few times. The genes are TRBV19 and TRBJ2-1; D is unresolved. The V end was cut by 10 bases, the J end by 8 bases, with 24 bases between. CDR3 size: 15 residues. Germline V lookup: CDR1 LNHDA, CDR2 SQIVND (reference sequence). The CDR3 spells CATTPVTNFEDEQFF. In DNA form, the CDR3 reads TGTGCCACAACCCCGGTTACAAACTTTGAGGATGAGCAGTTCTTC. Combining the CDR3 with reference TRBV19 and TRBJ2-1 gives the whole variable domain DGGITQSPKYLFRKEGQNVTLSCEQNLNHDAMYWYRQDPGQGLRLIYYSQIVNDFQKGDIAEGYSVSREKKESFPLTVTSAQKNPTAFYLCATTPVTNFEDEQFFGPGTRLTVL.

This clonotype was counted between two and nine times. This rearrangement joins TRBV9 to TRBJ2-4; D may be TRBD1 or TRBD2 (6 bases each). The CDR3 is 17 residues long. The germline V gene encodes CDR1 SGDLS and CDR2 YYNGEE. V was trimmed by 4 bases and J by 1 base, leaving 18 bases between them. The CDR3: CASSSQGGVGAKNIQYF. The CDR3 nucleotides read TGTGCCAGCAGCTCACAGGGAGGAGTTGGGGCCAAAAACATTCAGTACTTC. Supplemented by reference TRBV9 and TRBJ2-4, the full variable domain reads DSGVTQTPKHLITATGQRVTLRCSPRSGDLSVYWYQQSLDQGLQFLIQYYNGEERAKGNILERFSAQQFPDLHSELNLSSLELGDSALYFCASSSQGGVGAKNIQYFGAGTRLSVL.

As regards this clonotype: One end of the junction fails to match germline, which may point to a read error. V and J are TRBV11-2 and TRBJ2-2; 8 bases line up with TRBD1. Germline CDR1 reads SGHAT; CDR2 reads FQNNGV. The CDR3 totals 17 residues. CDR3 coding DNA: TGTGCCAGCAGCTTAGTCGTGACAGGGGAGAACACCAGGGAGCTGTTTTTT. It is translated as CASSLVVTGENTRELFF.

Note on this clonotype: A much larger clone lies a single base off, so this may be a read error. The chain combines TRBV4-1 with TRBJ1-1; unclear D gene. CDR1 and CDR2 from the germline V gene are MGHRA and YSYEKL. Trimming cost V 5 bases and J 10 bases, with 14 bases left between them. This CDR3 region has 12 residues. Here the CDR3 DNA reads TGCGCCAGCAGCTTTACGGCGGCTGGAGCTTTCTTT. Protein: CASSFTAAGAFF.

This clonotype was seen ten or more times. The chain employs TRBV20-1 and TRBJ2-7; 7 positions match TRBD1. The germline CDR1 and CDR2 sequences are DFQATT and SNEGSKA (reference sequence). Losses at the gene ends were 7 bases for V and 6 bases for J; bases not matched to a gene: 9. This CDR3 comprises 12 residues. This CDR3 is CSGTDRSREQYF. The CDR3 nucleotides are TGCAGTGGGACGGACAGGTCGCGCGAGCAGTACTTC.

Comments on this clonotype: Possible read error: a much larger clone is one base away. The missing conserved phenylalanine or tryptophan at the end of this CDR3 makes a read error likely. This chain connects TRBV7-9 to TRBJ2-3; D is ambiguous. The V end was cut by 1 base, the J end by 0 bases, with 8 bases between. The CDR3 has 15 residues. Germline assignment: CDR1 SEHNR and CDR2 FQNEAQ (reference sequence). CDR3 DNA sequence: TGTGCCAGCAGCTTAGTCCTGCCTAGCACAGATACGCAGTATTCT. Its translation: CASSLVLPSTDTQYS.

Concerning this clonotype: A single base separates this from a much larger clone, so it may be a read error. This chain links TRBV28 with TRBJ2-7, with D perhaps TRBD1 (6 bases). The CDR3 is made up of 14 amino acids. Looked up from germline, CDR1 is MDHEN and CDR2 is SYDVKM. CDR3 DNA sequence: TGTGTCAGCAGTTTTTTGGACAGCTCCTACGAGCAGTACTTC. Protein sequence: CVSSFLDSSYEQYF. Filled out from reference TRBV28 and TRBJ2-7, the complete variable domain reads DVKVTQSSRYLVKRTGEKVFLECVQDMDHENMFWYRQDPGLGLRLIYFSYDVKMKEKGDIPEGYSVSREKKERFSLILESASTNQTSMYLCVSSFLDSSYEQYFGPGTRLTVT.

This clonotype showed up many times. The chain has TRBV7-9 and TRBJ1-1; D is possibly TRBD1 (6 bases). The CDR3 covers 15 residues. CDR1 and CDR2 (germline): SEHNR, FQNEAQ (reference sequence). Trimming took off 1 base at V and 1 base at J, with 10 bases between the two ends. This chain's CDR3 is CASSLGTESNTEAFF. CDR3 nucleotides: TGTGCCAGCAGCTTAGGGACAGAATCGAACACTGAAGCTTTCTTT.

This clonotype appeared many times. CDR3 in DNA: TGTGCCAGCAGCTCTGTACAGGGTAACATTCAGTACTTC. This sequence encodes CASSSVQGNIQYF. The rearrangement joins TRBV7-9 to TRBJ2-4; D possibly corresponds to TRBD1 (6 bases). Germline values: CDR1 SEHNR, CDR2 FQNEAQ (reference sequence). V was pared by 4 bases and J by 7 bases, with 11 bases between. CDR3 length: 13 amino acids.

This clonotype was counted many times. CDR3 in amino acids: CASSLILLNTEAFF. For the CDR3, the DNA is TGTGCCAGCAGCTTGATCCTGTTGAACACTGAAGCTTTCTTT. This sequence joins TRBV5-6 and TRBJ1-1; the D is unclear. Germline V gene data show CDR1 as SGHDT and CDR2 as YYEEEE. Trimming removed 1 base at V and 0 bases at J, with 7 bases between. CDR3 size: 14 residues.

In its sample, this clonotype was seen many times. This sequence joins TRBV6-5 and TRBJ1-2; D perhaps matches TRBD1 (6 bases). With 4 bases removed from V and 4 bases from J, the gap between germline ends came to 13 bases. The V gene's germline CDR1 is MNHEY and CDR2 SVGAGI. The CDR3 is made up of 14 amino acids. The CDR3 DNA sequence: TGTGCCAGCAGTTTTAACAGGGCGAGCTATGGCTACACCTTC. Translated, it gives CASSFNRASYGYTF.

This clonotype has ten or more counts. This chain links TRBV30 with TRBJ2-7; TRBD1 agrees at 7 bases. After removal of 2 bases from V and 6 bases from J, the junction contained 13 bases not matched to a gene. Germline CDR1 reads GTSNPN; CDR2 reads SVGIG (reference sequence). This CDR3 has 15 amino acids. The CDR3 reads CAWSLKTGYSFEQYF. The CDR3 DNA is TGTGCCTGGAGTCTCAAGACAGGGTATTCGTTCGAGCAGTACTTC.

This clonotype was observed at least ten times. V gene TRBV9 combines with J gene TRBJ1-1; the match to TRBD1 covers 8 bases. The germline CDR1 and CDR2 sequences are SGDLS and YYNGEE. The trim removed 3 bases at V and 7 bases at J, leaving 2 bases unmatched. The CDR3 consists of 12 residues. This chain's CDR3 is CASSDGTGEAFF. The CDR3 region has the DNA TGTGCCAGCAGCGACGGGACAGGTGAAGCTTTCTTT.

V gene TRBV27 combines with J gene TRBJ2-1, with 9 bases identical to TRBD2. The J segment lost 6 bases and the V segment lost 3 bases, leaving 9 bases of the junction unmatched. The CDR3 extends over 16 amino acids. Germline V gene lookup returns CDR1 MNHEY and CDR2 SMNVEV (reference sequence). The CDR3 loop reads CASSLAGTSPFNEQFF. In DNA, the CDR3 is TGTGCCAGCAGTTTGGCCGGGACTAGCCCCTTCAATGAGCAGTTCTTC.

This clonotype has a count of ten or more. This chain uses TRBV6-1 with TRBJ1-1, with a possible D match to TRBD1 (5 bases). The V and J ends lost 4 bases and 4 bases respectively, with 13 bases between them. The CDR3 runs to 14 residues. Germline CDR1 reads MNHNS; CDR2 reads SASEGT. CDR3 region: CASSGRDGITEAFF. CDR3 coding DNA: TGTGCCAGCAGTGGGCGGGACGGTATCACTGAAGCTTTCTTT.